The table lists the clone carrying this T cell receptor (beta chain) with many counts. Its antigen is not identified. Researchers attached unique molecular identifiers to individual cDNA molecules. MiXCR, applied by TCRdb to the 5' RACE reads, yields one record per CDR3 protein. The sample carries 69,000 or so distinct CDR3 sequences, around 14% recorded once. The data stem from a study of early T cells in non-severe SARS-CoV-2 infection. J lost 7 bases, V lost 2 bases, and 9 bases had no gene match. The CDR3 consists of 16 residues. Germline CDR1 MNHNY, CDR2 SVGAGI (reference sequence). Study-level results: Matching results from VDJdb favored anti-spike CD8 responses, leaving private and CD4 specificities undetected.

Material: whole blood. This chain joins TRBV6-6 and TRBJ1-5; 9 positions agree with TRBD1. The clonotype comes from an adult who was a healthcare worker with PCR-confirmed SARS-CoV-2 infection or an uninfected control (not recorded which). The CDR3 coding sequence is TGTGCCAGCAGTTACCGGGACAGGGTATTGAGACAGCCCCAGCATTTT. It yields the protein CASSYRDRVLRQPQHF.